Listed below are T cell receptor beta chains from one sample, sequenced in a study of PD-L1 blockade in urothelial cancer. The repertoire was sequenced with immunoSEQ multiplex PCR; TCRdb's copy has only in-frame clones and lacks some. The repertoire holds roughly 30,000 clones, with roughly 84% as singletons. The input for sequencing was PBMCs, taken around atezolizumab (anti-PD-L1) treatment. The origin of the receptors is a man in his sixties with urothelial cancer. Both conserved end residues are part of each CDR3. The D gene is left open where the match is weak. Clone size appears in some rows only: once, few, many, or a class for an expanded clone.

J gene,D gene,clone size,V gene,CDR3 DNA,CDR3 protein
TRBJ1-6,.,.,TRBV6-4,TGTGCCAGCAGTCTGGACATCAATAATTCACCCCTCCACTTT,CASSLDINNSPLHF
TRBJ2-4,.,.,TRBV27,TGTGCCAGCAGGGCTCAGTTCCTAGCCAAAAACATTCAGTACTTC,CASRAQFLAKNIQYF
TRBJ2-7,.,.,TRBV7-6,TGTGCCAGCAGCTTGGTCGACAGCCGATCCTACGAGCAGTACTTC,CASSLVDSRSYEQYF
TRBJ2-7,.,.,TRBV27,TGTGCCAGCAGTTTATCGTCGGGACACGGACTGAACTACGAGCAGTACTTC,CASSLSSGHGLNYEQYF
TRBJ2-3,.,once,TRBV7-3,TGTGCCAGCAGCTTAGGCGGGCGCACAGATACGCAGTATTTT,CASSLGGRTDTQYF
TRBJ2-7,.,.,TRBV7-8,TGTGCCAGCAGTGCGGACACCCTCTACGAGCAGTACTTC,CASSADTLYEQYF
TRBJ2-2,.,.,TRBV6-4,TGTGCCAGCGCCCCTGTGGGCGTCGCGAACACCGGGGAGCTGTTTTTT,CASAPVGVANTGELFF
TRBJ2-7,.,.,TRBV7-9,TGTGCCAGCAGCCGCGAAGCGATCGGCGAGCAGTACTTC,CASSREAIGEQYF
TRBJ2-7,.,.,TRBV28,TGTGCCAGCAGTTCCCGACCCGGGAGGGGGCATTCTAACGAGCAGTACTTC,CASSSRPGRGHSNEQYF
TRBJ1-1,TRBD1,.,TRBV5-1,TGCGCCAGCAGCCCGGGACAGTTGGGTTCTGAAGCTTTCTTT,CASSPGQLGSEAFF
TRBJ2-5,.,.,TRBV2,TGTGCCAGCAGATACGAAGAGGAGACCCAGTACTTC,CASRYEEETQYF
TRBJ2-1,.,.,TRBV5-1,TGCGCCAGCAGACTGACAGGACGAAGCGATGAGCAGTTCTTC,CASRLTGRSDEQFF
TRBJ1-6,.,.,TRBV27,TGTGCCAGCACCCTAGTTTCGCCTAATTCACCCCTCCACTTT,CASTLVSPNSPLHF
TRBJ1-3,TRBD1,few,TRBV29-1,TGCAGCGCAAGGACAGGGGGAAACACCATATATTTT,CSARTGGNTIYF
TRBJ2-1,TRBD2,.,TRBV7-9,TGTGCCAGCAGCTCCCCGACTAGCGGGAGGTCCTACAATGAGCAGTTCTTC,CASSSPTSGRSYNEQFF
TRBJ2-3,TRBD2,few,TRBV28,TGTGCCAGCAGTTTGTTTAAGACTAGCGCCCGTCCAGATACGCAGTATTTT,CASSLFKTSARPDTQYF
TRBJ2-5,TRBD2,.,TRBV2,TGTGCCAGCAGTGGGGGCACCGGGAGGTACCAAGAGACCCAGTACTTC,CASSGGTGRYQETQYF
TRBJ1-3,.,.,TRBV7-9,TGTGCCAGCAGCCCCATACCCACCAGGGGAAACACCATATATTTT,CASSPIPTRGNTIYF
TRBJ2-1,TRBD1,once,TRBV27,TGTGCCAGCAGTTTAGGTACAGGGGGCCCACACAATGAGCAGTTCTTC,CASSLGTGGPHNEQFF
TRBJ1-2,.,few,TRBV10-2,TGCGCCAGCAGTGAGATGGAGAACTATGGCTACACCTTC,CASSEMENYGYTF
TRBJ2-5,TRBD2,.,TRBV2,TGTGCCAGCAGCCCATTTGGACTAGCGGGAAGGGAGACCCAGTACTTC,CASSPFGLAGRETQYF
TRBJ1-2,.,.,TRBV5-1,TGCGCCAGCAGCTTGGACGCAGGGGTGGCGTTAGTCTATGGCTACACCTTC,CASSLDAGVALVYGYTF
TRBJ2-1,TRBD1,few,TRBV18,TGTGCCAGCTCACAGGACAGGGGATGGGGCAATGAGCAGTTCTTC,CASSQDRGWGNEQFF
TRBJ2-1,.,.,TRBV5-1,TGCGCCAGCAGCTCTAGGGGGGGAAGGTCCTACAATGAGCAGTTCTTC,CASSSRGGRSYNEQFF
TRBJ1-2,TRBD1,.,TRBV5-1,TGCGCCAGCAGCTTACAGGGGGCGGACGGCTACACCTTC,CASSLQGADGYTF
TRBJ1-1,TRBD1,.,TRBV7-2,TGTGCCAGCAGCCCCGGACAGGTTACTGAAGCTTTCTTT,CASSPGQVTEAFF
TRBJ2-5,TRBD1,.,TRBV15,TGTGCCACCAGCAGAGATGCCAGGGGGCGAGTAGAGACCCAGTACTTC,CATSRDARGRVETQYF
TRBJ2-6,TRBD2,.,TRBV9,TGTGCCAGCAGCGCCGGGACTAGCGGGAGCCCCTTTCTCGGCTCTGGGGCCAACGTCCTGACTTTC,CASSAGTSGSPFLGSGANVLTF
TRBJ2-1,TRBD2,.,TRBV19,TGTGCCAGTAGTATCGCCCTACCTAGCGGTGGGGGTAACAATGAGCAGTTCTTC,CASSIALPSGGGNNEQFF
TRBJ2-7,.,.,TRBV10-3,TGTGCCATCAGTGAGTTTTCAGTCCCGGGGTACTTC,CAISEFSVPGYF
TRBJ1-1,TRBD1,once,TRBV5-1,TGCGCCAGCAGCTTTTTCACAGGGGAGAACACTGAAGCTTTCTTT,CASSFFTGENTEAFF
TRBJ2-7,.,.,TRBV5-1,TGCGCCAGCAGCATACGTCCTGGCCAGGGCGAGCAGTACTTC,CASSIRPGQGEQYF
TRBJ2-2,TRBD1,.,TRBV19,TGTGCCAGTAGTAACGGGGACAGGGTCGTCAACACCGGGGAGCTGTTTTTT,CASSNGDRVVNTGELFF
TRBJ1-1,.,.,TRBV2,TGTGCCAGCACAACTAACCTGAACACTGAAGCTTTCTTT,CASTTNLNTEAFF
TRBJ2-2,TRBD2,.,TRBV29-1,TGCAGCGTAGGACTAGCGGGAGGTATCGGGGAGCTGTTTTTT,CSVGLAGGIGELFF
TRBJ2-7,TRBD2,.,TRBV23-1,TGCGCCAGCAGGATGAGGACTAGCGGGAGTTACGAGCAGTACTTC,CASRMRTSGSYEQYF
TRBJ1-1,TRBD1,.,TRBV4-1,TGCGCCAGCAGCCAAATAAGTGGGACAGGTGAAGCTTTCTTT,CASSQISGTGEAFF
TRBJ1-6,.,few,TRBV10-3,TGTGCCATCAGTGGCGGTGGGGGGGAGGACTCACCCCTCCACTTT,CAISGGGGEDSPLHF
TRBJ2-3,TRBD1,few,TRBV7-2,TGTGCCAGCGTATCTAAGGGGGCGACAGATACGCAGTATTTT,CASVSKGATDTQYF
TRBJ2-7,TRBD1,.,TRBV28,TGTGCCAGCAGACCCGGGACAGGGGGCTTCTACGAGCAGTACTTC,CASRPGTGGFYEQYF
TRBJ2-3,.,.,TRBV4-1,TGCGCCAGCAGCCAGAGGGATACAGATACGCAGTATTTT,CASSQRDTDTQYF